Here is one T cell receptor beta chain with its context. Other DNA sequences within the sample encode an identical CDR3. This sample was taken from a study of cytomegalovirus exposure and HLA in healthy donors. The CDR3 runs 15 residues. V gave up 0 bases and J gave up 3 bases, with 11 bases separating them. CDR1 and CDR2 from the germline V gene are SGDLS and YYNGEE. PCR was performed using 60 Vbeta and 13 Jbeta primers. Assay used: immunoSEQ multiplex PCR; TCRdb lists only in-frame clones, some missing. The sample has over 100,000 clones, 65% to 80% seen once; the top ten hold roughly 4.4%. Each donor was nominally healthy when sampled (though unrecorded immune exposures were likely).

This sequence joins TRBV9 and TRBJ2-3, with D tentatively TRBD1 (6 bases). The material sequenced was PBMCs. This TCR derives from a man aged 30 to 39 in good health and CMV-seropositive. CDR3 protein: CASSVEQGRTDTQYF. For the CDR3, the DNA is TGTGCCAGCAGCGTAGAACAGGGAAGGACAGATACGCAGTATTTT.